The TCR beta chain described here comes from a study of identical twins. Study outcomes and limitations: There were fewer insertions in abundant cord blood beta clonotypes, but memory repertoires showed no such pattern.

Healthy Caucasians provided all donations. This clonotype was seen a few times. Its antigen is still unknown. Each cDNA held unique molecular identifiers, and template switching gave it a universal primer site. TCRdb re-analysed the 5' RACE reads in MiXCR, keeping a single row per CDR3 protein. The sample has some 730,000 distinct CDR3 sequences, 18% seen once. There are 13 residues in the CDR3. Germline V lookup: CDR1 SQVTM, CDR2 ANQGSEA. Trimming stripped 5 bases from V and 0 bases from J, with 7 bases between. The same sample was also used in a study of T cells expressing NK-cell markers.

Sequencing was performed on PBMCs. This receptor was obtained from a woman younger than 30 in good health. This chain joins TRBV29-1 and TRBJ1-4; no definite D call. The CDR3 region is CSVRTATNEKLFF. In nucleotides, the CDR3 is TGCAGCGTTAGGACGGCAACTAATGAAAAACTGTTTTTT.